The TCR beta chain described here comes from a study of CD8 T cells in ankylosing spondylitis. TCRdb re-analysed the 5' RACE reads in MiXCR, keeping a single row per CDR3 protein. Here the sample spans approximately 220,000 distinct CDR3 sequences, more than 25% being singletons. Material for sequencing was blood, either unsorted or a sorted T cell fraction (not recorded which). The TCR comes from a male donor with ankylosing spondylitis or in good health (not recorded which).

DNA of the CDR3: TGTGCCAGCAGATCGGACAACACCGGGGAGCTGTTTTTT. Protein product: CASRSDNTGELFF. V gene TRBV6-1 combines with J gene TRBJ2-2; D ambiguous. The ends were cut back, 6 bases at V and 2 bases at J, with 7 bases in the middle. Per the germline V gene, CDR1 is MNHNS and CDR2 is SASEGT. This CDR3 has 13 residues.